This T cell receptor (beta chain) originates from a study of memory CD4+ T cells and cytomegalovirus serostatus. Germline V lookup: CDR1 LNHDA, CDR2 SQIVND (reference sequence). This CDR3 has 17 residues. Trimming at V came to 5 bases and at J to 1 base, leaving 9 bases not matched to a gene. This clone was found a few times. Data came from immunoSEQ multiplex PCR; TCRdb stores just in-frame clones and leaves some out. This repertoire shows almost 55,000 clones, around three quarters found once; its top ten account for under 2%. The sort gate was single viable CD3+CD4+CD8-CD45RO+ cells for memory CD4+ T cells.

Material for sequencing was memory CD4+ T cells from blood. The TCR sequence derives from an adult in good health and CMV-seronegative. The genes are TRBV19 and TRBJ1-5; 9 bases fit TRBD1. The CDR3 is CASSPPGQGKSNQPQHF. CDR3 sequence (DNA): TGTGCCAGTAGTCCCCCGGGACAGGGTAAAAGCAATCAGCCCCAGCATTTT.